What follows are 13 T cell receptor beta chains derived from one specimen sequenced in a study of blood T cell repertoires in COVID-19. Measured with immunoSEQ multiplex PCR; TCRdb has only the in-frame clones, and not every one. The sample contains under 400,000 clones, approximately 89% of which appear only once. The material sequenced was PBMCs or T cells enriched from blood (not recorded which). These receptor sequences come from a man aged 40-55 years in a cohort exposed to, infected with or recovered from COVID-19 (not recorded which).

This chain uses TRBV3-1 (or the pseudogene TRBV3-2) with TRBJ2-5; 11 bases map to TRBD2. This CDR3 spans 16 amino acids. From germline, CDR1 is LGHDT and CDR2 YNNKEL (reference sequence). V was pared by 0 bases and J by 5 bases, with 5 bases of the junction left unmatched. Written as DNA, the CDR3 is TGTGCCAGCAGCCAAGATCAACTAGCGGGAGTGGAGACCCAGTACTTC. This codes for CASSQDQLAGVETQYF.

The genes are TRBV6-5 and TRBJ1-2, with D unresolved. Germline CDR1 is MNHEY and CDR2 is SVGAGI. The CDR3 covers 12 residues. V lost 6 bases and J lost 3, with 8 bases in between. The CDR3 nucleotides are TGTGCCAGCAGCCGGCGGGACTATGGCTACACCTTC. Translation: CASSRRDYGYTF.

The chain combines TRBV4-1 with TRBJ1-2; a weak D match, TRBD1 (6 bases). The CDR3 is made up of 15 amino acids. The V gene's germline CDR1 is MGHRA and CDR2 YSYEKL. Trimming shortened V by 0 bases and J by 3 bases, and 11 bases separated the two germline ends. The CDR3, as DNA: TGCGCCAGCAGCCAAGAGGGGGGGGCATACTATGGCTACACCTTC. This encodes CASSQEGGAYYGYTF.

The chain couples TRBV7-9 to TRBJ2-3; 9 nucleotides align to TRBD2. V shed 1 base and J 6 bases; nucleotides not matched to a gene: 8. This CDR3 is 16 amino acids long. The V gene's germline CDR1 is SEHNR and CDR2 FQNEAQ (reference sequence). The CDR3 sequence is CASSLGGGRGSDTQYF. CDR3 DNA: TGTGCCAGCAGCTTAGGGGGCGGGAGGGGTTCGGATACGCAGTATTTT.

This sequence joins TRBV10-3 and TRBJ2-3; 12 bases are shared with TRBD2. Germline values: CDR1 ENHRY, CDR2 SYGVKD. This CDR3 spans 14 amino acids. With 10 bases clipped from V and 3 bases from J, the junction kept 5 bases outside the gene matches. This chain's CDR3 is CATRTSGNTDTQYF. CDR3 nucleotide sequence: TGTGCCACCCGGACTAGCGGGAATACAGATACGCAGTATTTT.

This clone was picked up a small number of times. The genes are TRBV2 and TRBJ2-2; D is possibly TRBD2 (6 bases). CDR1 is SNHLY and CDR2 is FYNNEI in the germline V gene. The CDR3 extends over 12 amino acids. V lost 10 bases to trimming and J lost 7 bases, with 13 bases between them. The CDR3 nucleotides read TGTGCCACACTAGCTAGTGGCGGGGAGCTGTTTTTT. This translates into CATLASGGELFF.

V and J are TRBV10-3 and TRBJ2-1; 14 nucleotides line up with TRBD2. The CDR3 length is 15 residues. V was pared by 0 bases and J by 14 bases, with 6 bases of the junction left unmatched. Germline V gene sequence: CDR1 ENHRY, CDR2 SYGVKD. This CDR3 reads CAISESPGLAGVEFF. The CDR3 DNA follows: TGTGCCATCAGTGAGTCTCCGGGACTAGCGGGAGTCGAGTTCTTC.

This clone has more than one count but fewer than ten. The rearrangement uses TRBV20-1 and TRBJ1-1; D is unresolved. This CDR3 has 11 amino acids. Germline V gene sequence: CDR1 DFQATT, CDR2 SNEGSKA (reference sequence). Trimming cost V 5 bases and J 0 bases, with 4 bases left between them. Written as DNA, the CDR3 is TGCAGTGCTTTTATGAACACTGAAGCTTTCTTT. Translation gives CSAFMNTEAFF.

The chain couples TRBV11-2 to TRBJ2-2; D gene unclear. The CDR3 sequence is 14 residues long. Per germline, CDR1 SGHAT and CDR2 FQNNGV. V was clipped by 8 bases and J by 2 bases, with 12 bases between them. CDR3 in amino acids: CASEANLNTGELFF. The CDR3 region has the DNA TGTGCCAGCGAGGCAAACTTAAACACCGGGGAGCTGTTTTTT.

This chain links TRBV7-2 with TRBJ1-5; 8 bases fit TRBD1. V gave up 4 bases and J gave up 2 bases; unmatched junction bases: 4. CDR1 is SGHTA and CDR2 is FQGNSA in the germline V gene. The CDR3 consists of 15 residues. CDR3 residues: CASSSQGARNQPQHF. DNA for the CDR3: TGTGCCAGCAGCTCTCAGGGGGCTCGCAATCAGCCCCAGCATTTT.

This chain connects TRBV6-5 to TRBJ1-2, with D perhaps matching TRBD1 (6 bases). Germline V gene lookup returns CDR1 MNHEY and CDR2 SVGAGI. Trimming left V 2 bases short and J 4 bases short, with 11 bases between. This CDR3 spans 14 amino acids. Here the CDR3 DNA reads TGTGCCAGCAGTTACCGGGGGGGCACCTATGGCTACACCTTC. Its protein is CASSYRGGTYGYTF.

A few counts support this clone. J is TRBJ2-1 and V is TRBV27; weak D call: TRBD1 (5 bases). Germline-derived CDR1 and CDR2 are MNHEY and SMNVEV (reference sequence). The CDR3 spans 14 residues. V was clipped by 8 bases and J by 6 bases, with 17 bases between them. This chain's CDR3 is CASARVGFGNEQFF. Here the CDR3 DNA reads TGTGCCAGCGCCAGGGTAGGGTTTGGCAATGAGCAGTTCTTC.

This chain uses TRBV7-8 with TRBJ1-1; D remains unclear. V was clipped by 6 bases and J by 1 base, with 18 bases between them. This CDR3 is 16 amino acids long. Germline V gene sequence: CDR1 SGHVS, CDR2 FQNEAQ. CDR3 sequence reads: CASSSRSTTENTEAFF. The CDR3 DNA is TGTGCCAGCAGTTCTCGATCGACGACTGAGAACACTGAAGCTTTCTTT.